This is a list of T cell receptor beta chains from one sample in a study of Tregs in tolerant kidney transplant recipients. Libraries were prepared by immunoSEQ multiplex PCR; TCRdb keeps only in-frame clonotypes and omits some of them. Here the sample spans about 240,000 clones, more than 65% being singletons. Sequenced: CD4+ T cells from blood. The source is a human donor in good health. The CDR3 runs from the conserved cysteine through the conserved F or W. Each record gives: D gene, clone size, V gene, J gene, CDR3 DNA, CDR3 protein. A D gene is named only where the DNA matches it firmly. The size field is filled for only some rows; it gives once, few, many or a size class.

D gene: NA; clone size: NA; V gene: TRBV7-6; J gene: TRBJ2-5; CDR3 DNA: TGTGCCAGCGGCCCTTGGGGGGAGACCCAGTACTTC; CDR3 protein: CASGPWGETQYF
D gene: TRBD1; clone size: NA; V gene: TRBV11-2; J gene: TRBJ2-5; CDR3 DNA: TGTGCCAGCAGCTTTTGGGACAGTCGGTCAATGGCCCAGTACTTC; CDR3 protein: CASSFWDSRSMAQYF
D gene: NA; clone size: NA; V gene: TRBV18; J gene: TRBJ2-7; CDR3 DNA: TGTGCCAGCTCACCACAGATTTCGCGGGAAAGCTCCTACGAGCAGTACTTC; CDR3 protein: CASSPQISRESSYEQYF
D gene: NA; clone size: NA; V gene: TRBV6-5; J gene: TRBJ2-1; CDR3 DNA: TGTGCCAGCAGTGCGAAACGAGTCTACAATGAGCAGTTCTTC; CDR3 protein: CASSAKRVYNEQFF
D gene: TRBD1; clone size: NA; V gene: TRBV6-6; J gene: TRBJ1-2; CDR3 DNA: TGTGCCAGCAGTTACACCAGACAGGGGGGCTACACCTTC; CDR3 protein: CASSYTRQGGYTF
D gene: NA; clone size: NA; V gene: TRBV5-1; J gene: TRBJ2-7; CDR3 DNA: TGCGCCAGCAGCCCGGACTACCCATCCTACGAGCAGTACTTC; CDR3 protein: CASSPDYPSYEQYF
D gene: NA; clone size: NA; V gene: TRBV5-1; J gene: TRBJ1-4; CDR3 DNA: TGCGCCAGCAGCTTGGGGACTGCCATAACTAATGAAAAACTGTTTTTT; CDR3 protein: CASSLGTAITNEKLFF
D gene: TRBD1; clone size: NA; V gene: TRBV5-1; J gene: TRBJ1-2; CDR3 DNA: TGCGCCAGCAGCCTCACAGGGGACGGTGGCTACACCTTC; CDR3 protein: CASSLTGDGGYTF
D gene: NA; clone size: NA; V gene: TRBV5-1; J gene: TRBJ2-1; CDR3 DNA: TGCGCCAGCAGCTTGGGGGGAGCCCACCACAATGAGCAGTTCTTC; CDR3 protein: CASSLGGAHHNEQFF
D gene: NA; clone size: NA; V gene: TRBV27; J gene: TRBJ2-7; CDR3 DNA: TGTGCCAGCAGAGGGACGGGCTCCTACGAGCAGTACTTC; CDR3 protein: CASRGTGSYEQYF
D gene: TRBD1; clone size: NA; V gene: TRBV27; J gene: TRBJ1-2; CDR3 DNA: TGTGCCAGCAGTTCCTGGACAGGACCGGGTGGCTACACCTTC; CDR3 protein: CASSSWTGPGGYTF
D gene: NA; clone size: NA; V gene: TRBV10-3; J gene: TRBJ2-7; CDR3 DNA: TGTGCCACCAGCCGGGGGCAGTACGAGCAGTACTTC; CDR3 protein: CATSRGQYEQYF
D gene: NA; clone size: few; V gene: TRBV10-3; J gene: TRBJ2-7; CDR3 DNA: TGTGCCATCAGGGACTCCTACGAGCAGTACTTC; CDR3 protein: CAIRDSYEQYF
D gene: TRBD2; clone size: NA; V gene: TRBV7-7; J gene: TRBJ2-5; CDR3 DNA: TGTGCCAGCAGCTTACCCCCGACTAGCGGGGGACAAGAGACCCAGTACTTC; CDR3 protein: CASSLPPTSGGQETQYF
D gene: TRBD1; clone size: few; V gene: TRBV5-5; J gene: TRBJ1-5; CDR3 DNA: TGTGCCAGCAGCTTGAGGCAGGGGGAGGATCAGCCCCAGCATTTT; CDR3 protein: CASSLRQGEDQPQHF
D gene: NA; clone size: NA; V gene: TRBV6-5; J gene: TRBJ1-1; CDR3 DNA: TGTGCCAGCATGGCACGGGGGATGAACACTGAAGCTTTCTTT; CDR3 protein: CASMARGMNTEAFF
D gene: TRBD1; clone size: NA; V gene: TRBV5-8; J gene: TRBJ1-1; CDR3 DNA: TGTGCCAGCAGGTTTAGACAGGGCGCGAACACTGAAGCTTTCTTT; CDR3 protein: CASRFRQGANTEAFF
D gene: TRBD1; clone size: NA; V gene: TRBV7-9; J gene: TRBJ1-2; CDR3 DNA: TGTGCCAGCAGCTTAGGTCCGCGGGACAGACCCTTCCTCTATGGCTACACCTTC; CDR3 protein: CASSLGPRDRPFLYGYTF
D gene: NA; clone size: NA; V gene: TRBV5-1; J gene: TRBJ2-3; CDR3 DNA: TGCGCCAGTAGAACCGGGGGAACCACAGATACGCAGTATTTT; CDR3 protein: CASRTGGTTDTQYF
D gene: NA; clone size: NA; V gene: TRBV5-4; J gene: TRBJ2-3; CDR3 DNA: TGTGCCAGCAGCCCCGGGACAACTGGGGGAGATACGCAGTATTTT; CDR3 protein: CASSPGTTGGDTQYF
D gene: NA; clone size: NA; V gene: TRBV6-5; J gene: TRBJ1-1; CDR3 DNA: TGTGTCAGCAGCCGCCTTGGGTCCACTGAAGCTTTCTTT; CDR3 protein: CVSSRLGSTEAFF
D gene: TRBD2; clone size: NA; V gene: TRBV11-3; J gene: TRBJ2-7; CDR3 DNA: TGTGCCAGCAGCTTAGACCCCAGGCTAGCGGGAAGTGTCGAGCAGTACTTC; CDR3 protein: CASSLDPRLAGSVEQYF
D gene: NA; clone size: NA; V gene: TRBV30; J gene: TRBJ1-2; CDR3 DNA: TGTGCCTGGAGTGGGAGGGGGATGCGCCTAAGAGGGAACTATGGCTACACCTTC; CDR3 protein: CAWSGRGMRLRGNYGYTF
D gene: TRBD2; clone size: NA; V gene: TRBV9; J gene: TRBJ2-5; CDR3 DNA: TGTGCCAGCAGCGTAGGGCCGACTAGCGGAACTCAAGAGACCCAGTACTTC; CDR3 protein: CASSVGPTSGTQETQYF
D gene: NA; clone size: NA; V gene: TRBV18; J gene: TRBJ1-2; CDR3 DNA: TGTGCCAGCTCACCATTGTCAGGGCCCACAGCTAACTATGGCTACACCTTC; CDR3 protein: CASSPLSGPTANYGYTF
D gene: NA; clone size: NA; V gene: TRBV15; J gene: TRBJ2-5; CDR3 DNA: TGTGCCACCAGCAGAGAGGAGGAAGAGACCCAGTACTTC; CDR3 protein: CATSREEEETQYF
D gene: TRBD2; clone size: NA; V gene: TRBV11-2; J gene: TRBJ2-3; CDR3 DNA: TGTGCCAGCAGCGACGACGTGAGAGTAGCGGGGAGTAGAGATACGCAGTATTTT; CDR3 protein: CASSDDVRVAGSRDTQYF
D gene: NA; clone size: NA; V gene: TRBV5-1; J gene: TRBJ2-7; CDR3 DNA: TGCGCCAGCAGCTTGGTTGGGTTCTACGAGCAGTACTTC; CDR3 protein: CASSLVGFYEQYF
D gene: NA; clone size: NA; V gene: TRBV6-4; J gene: TRBJ2-3; CDR3 DNA: TGTGCCAGCCGGAGGACGGTTAGCGCAGATACGCAGTATTTT; CDR3 protein: CASRRTVSADTQYF
D gene: TRBD1; clone size: NA; V gene: TRBV5-4; J gene: TRBJ1-1; CDR3 DNA: TGTGCCAGCAAAAGCGGACAGGGTAGGGACACTGAAGCTTTCTTT; CDR3 protein: CASKSGQGRDTEAFF
D gene: TRBD1; clone size: few; V gene: TRBV10-2; J gene: TRBJ1-2; CDR3 DNA: TGCGCCAGCAGTGGACAGGGTACGGGCTATGGCTACACCTTC; CDR3 protein: CASSGQGTGYGYTF
D gene: NA; clone size: NA; V gene: TRBV2; J gene: TRBJ2-5; CDR3 DNA: TGTGCCAGCAGTGAAGAGGCCGAGGTCCGTAGGGCCCAGTACTTC; CDR3 protein: CASSEEAEVRRAQYF
D gene: NA; clone size: NA; V gene: TRBV30; J gene: TRBJ1-1; CDR3 DNA: TGTGCCTGGAATTACGGAATGAACACTGAAGCTTTCTTT; CDR3 protein: CAWNYGMNTEAFF
D gene: TRBD2; clone size: NA; V gene: TRBV7-9; J gene: TRBJ2-3; CDR3 DNA: TGTGCCAGCAGCTTAGCAACTAGCGGGGGCACAGATACGCAGTATTTT; CDR3 protein: CASSLATSGGTDTQYF
D gene: NA; clone size: NA; V gene: TRBV7-2; J gene: TRBJ2-1; CDR3 DNA: TGTGCCAGCAGCTTACCCTGGGCGGGACCCTCCTACAATGAGCAGTTCTTC; CDR3 protein: CASSLPWAGPSYNEQFF
D gene: TRBD2; clone size: NA; V gene: TRBV29-1; J gene: TRBJ2-7; CDR3 DNA: TGCAGCGGGACTTTTAGCGGGAGGGCCGGGTACGAGCAGTACTTC; CDR3 protein: CSGTFSGRAGYEQYF
D gene: NA; clone size: NA; V gene: TRBV2; J gene: TRBJ2-7; CDR3 DNA: TGTGCCAGCAGTGTCAGGGCAAGCTCCTACGAGCAGTACTTC; CDR3 protein: CASSVRASSYEQYF
D gene: TRBD2; clone size: NA; V gene: TRBV7-2; J gene: TRBJ2-5; CDR3 DNA: TGTGCCAGCAGCTTAATGGGGGGGTCCCAAGAGACCCAGTACTTC; CDR3 protein: CASSLMGGSQETQYF
D gene: NA; clone size: NA; V gene: TRBV29-1; J gene: TRBJ2-2; CDR3 DNA: TGCAGCGGAGGGTCAAACACCGGGGAGCTGTTTTTT; CDR3 protein: CSGGSNTGELFF
D gene: NA; clone size: NA; V gene: TRBV30; J gene: TRBJ1-3; CDR3 DNA: TGTGCCTGGAGTACAAGAAACACCATATATTTT; CDR3 protein: CAWSTRNTIYF
D gene: NA; clone size: NA; V gene: TRBV27; J gene: TRBJ2-5; CDR3 DNA: TGTGCCAGCAGTCCGGGCCCCCGAGGACGGAATGGGGAGACCCAGTACTTC; CDR3 protein: CASSPGPRGRNGETQYF
D gene: TRBD2; clone size: NA; V gene: TRBV4-1; J gene: TRBJ2-1; CDR3 DNA: TGCGCCAGCAGCCAAGGGCTAGCGGGAAGCTCCTACAATGAGCAGTTCTTC; CDR3 protein: CASSQGLAGSSYNEQFF
D gene: NA; clone size: NA; V gene: TRBV19; J gene: TRBJ1-2; CDR3 DNA: TGTGCCAGTAGTATTTACCAGGGTAACTATGGCTACACCTTC; CDR3 protein: CASSIYQGNYGYTF
D gene: TRBD1; clone size: once; V gene: TRBV10-1; J gene: TRBJ2-7; CDR3 DNA: TGCGCCAGCAGTGCAATCTCCGGGACAGGGGACTACGAGCAGTACTTC; CDR3 protein: CASSAISGTGDYEQYF